Listed here are 5 T cell receptor beta chains from one sample, sequenced in a study of human T cells and chemical hapten exposure. Sample time point: patch test 1, 2 weeks after DPC sensitization. The sample's treatment: therapeutic diphenylcyclopropenone sensitization with weekly scalp DPC. Via MiXCR, TCRdb re-called the RACE reads, giving one row per CDR3 protein. There are some 400,000 distinct CDR3 sequences in the sample; about 4.4% occur only once, and approximately 2.3% lies in the top ten. The source was whole blood, collected in connection with sensitization to the hapten diphenylcyclopropenone (DPC). The origin of the receptors is a woman aged 45-60 years with alopecia areata. Some clones in this sample may be carry-over from other donors' samples.

This clonotype has ten or more counts. The chain has TRBV4-1 and TRBJ1-1, with no clear D. Per germline, CDR1 MGHRA and CDR2 YSYEKL. The CDR3 extends over 14 amino acids. The V end lost 3 bases, the J end lost 1 base, and 9 bases lay between the germline ends. CDR3 sequence reads: CASSQATRNTEAFF. Here the CDR3 DNA reads TGCGCCAGCAGCCAGGCTACAAGGAACACTGAAGCTTTCTTT.

The genes are TRBV7-2 and TRBJ1-1, with D tentatively TRBD1 (5 bases). CDR1 SGHTA and CDR2 FQGNSA come from the germline V gene. The germline V and J ends were trimmed by 5 bases and 5 bases, with 12 bases remaining between them. This CDR3 is 13 amino acids long. CDR3 sequence: CASSTQGRTEAFF. Written as DNA, the CDR3 is TGTGCCAGCAGCACTCAGGGAAGGACTGAAGCTTTCTTT.

The chain uses TRBV27 and TRBJ2-2; no clear D. The CDR3 loop spans 14 amino acids. Between the trimmed V and J ends, which lost 7 bases and 0 bases, there was a span of 9 bases. Looked up from germline, CDR1 is MNHEY and CDR2 is SMNVEV (reference sequence). In DNA form, the CDR3 reads TGTGCCAGCACCCTTACAGCGAACACCGGGGAGCTGTTTTTT. Translating it yields CASTLTANTGELFF.

The chain employs TRBV28 and TRBJ2-6, with 7 bases matching TRBD1. With 7 bases clipped from V and 2 bases from J, the junction kept 8 bases outside the gene matches. Looked up from germline, CDR1 is MDHEN and CDR2 is SYDVKM. CDR3 length: 16 amino acids. CDR3 amino acids: CASTLNDRAGANVLTF. The DNA for the CDR3 is TGTGCCAGCACCTTAAACGACAGGGCTGGGGCCAACGTCCTGACTTTC. The variable domain in full, completed from reference TRBV28 and TRBJ2-6, reads DVKVTQSSRYLVKRTGEKVFLECVQDMDHENMFWYRQDPGLGLRLIYFSYDVKMKEKGDIPEGYSVSREKKERFSLILESASTNQTSMYLCASTLNDRAGANVLTFGAGSRLTVL.

The CDR3, as DNA: TGTGCCAGCAGTGAAGGTCCGCCGGCGTCTGAAGCTTTCTTT. It translates to CASSEGPPASEAFF. The V gene is TRBV6-1, the J gene TRBJ1-1; D is unresolved. Germline lookup yields CDR1 MNHNS and CDR2 SASEGT. V dropped 1 base and J dropped 6 bases, with 12 bases sitting between them. The CDR3 is 14 residues long.